The 26 T cell receptor beta chains given below trace back to one sample, sequenced in a study of neurological immune-mediated disorders. Time point here: technical triplicate 3. TCRdb re-called the 5' RACE reads through MiXCR, storing one row per CDR3 protein. The sample contains 25,000 to 30,000 distinct CDR3 sequences, 16% of which appear only once. Sequencing used CD4+ T cells from blood. The receptors were gathered from a female donor with HTLV-1-associated myelopathy (HAM/TSP).

This clonotype was detected many times. The chain is built from TRBV5-1 and TRBJ2-1, with D hard to call. This CDR3 has 17 residues. V lost 0 bases and J lost 1, with 14 bases in between. The V gene's germline CDR1 is SGHRS and CDR2 YFSETQ. CDR3: CASSLATSRVSYNEQFF. The CDR3 region has the DNA TGCGCCAGCAGCTTGGCCACCAGCCGGGTATCCTACAATGAGCAGTTCTTC.

There are many counts of this clonotype. The V and J genes are TRBV6-2 or TRBV6-3 and TRBJ2-3, with unresolved D. The CDR3 spans 12 residues. V dropped 10 bases and J dropped 2 bases, with 10 bases sitting between them. Germline V CDR1 and CDR2: MNHEY, SVGEGT. CDR3 amino acids: CATLGVTDTQYF. CDR3 sequence (DNA): TGTGCCACGCTCGGAGTCACAGATACGCAGTATTTT.

This clonotype was picked up many times. The chain has TRBV20-1 and TRBJ1-4, with 7 bases lining up with TRBD1. The CDR3 consists of 15 residues. The V and J ends lost 1 base and 4 bases, in that order; junction bases with no gene match: 6. Germline CDR1 is DFQATT and CDR2 is SNEGSKA (reference sequence). The CDR3 region has the DNA TGCAGTGCTAGAGCCGCCGGGACAGATAATGAAAAACTGTTTTTT. Translated, it gives CSARAAGTDNEKLFF.

This chain uses TRBV5-1 with TRBJ2-7; TRBD2 matches at 8 bases. Germline assignment: CDR1 SGHRS and CDR2 YFSETQ. The J segment lost 3 bases and the V segment lost 4 bases, leaving 9 bases of the junction unmatched. This CDR3 contains 15 residues. CDR3 protein: CASSRASGRGYEQYF. CDR3 in DNA: TGCGCCAGCAGCCGAGCCAGCGGGAGAGGCTACGAGCAGTACTTC.

This clonotype was counted at least ten times. The chain links TRBV4-2 to TRBJ2-3; D is unclear. CDR1 and CDR2 from the germline V gene are LGHNA and YNFKEQ. The CDR3 is made up of 15 amino acids. V dropped 0 bases and J dropped 6 bases, with 13 bases sitting between them. CDR3 nucleotides: TGTGCCAGCAGCCAAGACACCACAATGGGGGATACGCAGTATTTT. This encodes CASSQDTTMGDTQYF.

This clonotype was observed many times. This chain connects TRBV6-6 to TRBJ1-2, with a tentative D call TRBD1 (6 bases). The CDR3 extends over 15 amino acids. The germline gives CDR1 MNHNY, CDR2 SVGAGI (reference sequence). Trimming cost V 5 bases and J 3 bases, with 16 bases left between them. CDR3 region: CASSEDRWRDYGYTF. CDR3 nucleotides: TGTGCCAGCAGTGAAGACAGGTGGCGGGACTATGGCTACACCTTC.

This clonotype occurred many times. This chain joins TRBV15 and TRBJ1-4, with D unclear. This CDR3 is built from 13 residues. Germline V CDR1 and CDR2: LNHNV, YYDKDF (reference sequence). The V and J ends lost 0 bases and 4 bases respectively, with 3 bases between them. The chain's CDR3 is CATSRERNEKLFF. The DNA for the CDR3 is TGTGCCACCAGCAGAGAACGTAATGAAAAACTGTTTTTT. Filled out from reference TRBV15 and TRBJ1-4, the complete variable domain reads DAMVIQNPRYQVTQFGKPVTLSCSQTLNHNVMYWYQQKSSQAPKLLFHYYDKDFNNEADTPDNFQSRRPNTSFCFLDIRSPGLGDTAMYLCATSRERNEKLFFGSGTQLSVL.

This clonotype was recorded many times. V gene TRBV7-2 combines with J gene TRBJ2-4; 10 bases align to TRBD2. The junction had 2 bases not matched to a gene; V was cut back by 3 bases and J by 6 bases. The CDR3 consists of 14 residues. Germline values: CDR1 SGHTA, CDR2 FQGNSA. CDR3 DNA: TGTGCCAGCAGCTTCCAGCGGGAGGGAAACATTCAGTACTTC. Protein: CASSFQREGNIQYF.

This clonotype has ten or more counts. The J gene is TRBJ2-3, the V gene TRBV7-9; D uncertain. The CDR3 has 12 residues. In germline, CDR1 is SEHNR, CDR2 FQNEAQ (reference sequence). Trimming stripped 4 bases from V and 0 bases from J, with 2 bases between. CDR3 loop: CASSSSTDTQYF. The CDR3 region has the DNA TGTGCCAGCAGCTCTAGCACAGATACGCAGTATTTT. Complete variable domain (other parts from reference TRBV7-9 and TRBJ2-3): DTGVSQNPRHKITKRGQNVTFRCDPISEHNRLYWYRQTLGQGPEFLTYFQNEAQLEKSRLLSDRFSAERPKGSFSTLEIQRTEQGDSAMYLCASSSSTDTQYFGPGTRLTVL.

Ten or more counts support this clonotype. An end of the junction differs from the germline gene, which may be a read error. The rearrangement uses TRBV7-7 and TRBJ2-3; no reliable D call. Germline V gene data show CDR1 as SSHAT and CDR2 as FNYEAQ (reference sequence). The CDR3 is 14 amino acids. For the CDR3, the DNA is TGTGCTAGCAGCTTGGGTGACTTGGCAGATACGCAGTATTTT. Residues: CASSLGDLADTQYF.

The sample holds many counts of this clonotype. The rearrangement links TRBV20-1 to TRBJ2-5, with D possibly TRBD1 on 5 matching bases. Per germline, CDR1 DFQATT and CDR2 SNEGSKA (reference sequence). This CDR3 has 11 residues. V gave up 3 bases and J gave up 4 bases, with 6 bases separating them. CDR3 protein: CSASRAETQYF. CDR3 in DNA: TGCAGTGCTAGCAGGGCAGAGACCCAGTACTTC.

The chain combines TRBV20-1 with TRBJ2-7, with TRBD2 as a possible D gene (7 bases). Germline values: CDR1 DFQATT, CDR2 SNEGSKA (reference sequence). The CDR3 is made up of 15 amino acids. Trimming shortened V by 4 bases and J by 5 bases, and 21 bases separated the two germline ends. The DNA for the CDR3 is TGCAGTGCTACGAACCTAGGGGGAGGGCCACACGAGCAGTACTTC. Residues: CSATNLGGGPHEQYF.

This chain uses TRBV18 with TRBJ2-6, with D tentatively TRBD2 (6 bases). This CDR3 region has 17 residues. Germline CDR1 and CDR2: KGHSH and LQKENI. V was shortened by 1 base and J by 0 bases, with 10 bases between the two germline ends. CDR3 region: CASSPRGDGSGANVLTF. For the CDR3, the DNA is TGTGCCAGCTCACCACGCGGGGACGGCTCTGGGGCCAACGTCCTGACTTTC.

Ten or more counts support this clonotype. The chain carries TRBV18 and TRBJ2-1, with D possibly matching TRBD2 (6 bases). The CDR3 runs to 16 residues. Germline CDR1 reads KGHSH; CDR2 reads LQKENI. V lost 2 bases to trimming and J lost 5 bases, with 16 bases between them. The CDR3 DNA is TGTGCCAGCTCACCAAATCTAGCGAAATATAACAATGAGCAGTTCTTC. It is translated as CASSPNLAKYNNEQFF.

This clonotype has a count of ten or more. The chain is built from TRBV20-1 and TRBJ2-3; D tentatively reads TRBD1 or TRBD2 (6 bases each). The germline V gene has CDR1 DFQATT and CDR2 SNEGSKA (reference sequence). The CDR3 totals 13 residues. V gave up 6 bases and J gave up 2 bases, with 12 bases separating them. Here the CDR3 reads CSAEGGTTDTQYF. In nucleotides, the CDR3 is TGCAGTGCCGAGGGGGGAACCACAGATACGCAGTATTTT.

Many counts were recorded for this clonotype. The chain links TRBV7-2 to TRBJ1-2, with 10 nucleotides matching TRBD1. Germline loops: CDR1 SGHTA, CDR2 FQGNSA. Trimming took 6 bases from V and 2 from J; bases not matched to a gene: 9. The CDR3 runs to 16 residues. CDR3 nucleotide sequence: TGTGCCAGCAGGTCGAGGGCGGGACAGGGGAACTATGGCTACACCTTC. This encodes CASRSRAGQGNYGYTF. The whole variable domain, filled in from reference TRBV7-2 and TRBJ1-2, reads GAGVSQSPSNKVTEKGKDVELRCDPISGHTALYWYRQSLGQGLEFLIYFQGNSAPDKSGLPSDRFSAERTGGSVSTLTIQRTQQEDSAVYLCASRSRAGQGNYGYTFGSGTRLTVV.

This clonotype was seen many times. CDR3 protein: CSARGAGASNEQFF. CDR3 DNA sequence: TGCAGTGCTAGAGGAGCGGGGGCATCGAATGAGCAGTTCTTC. J is TRBJ2-1 and V is TRBV20-1, with 8 bases fitting TRBD2. Germline lookup yields CDR1 DFQATT and CDR2 SNEGSKA (reference sequence). V shed 1 base, J shed 7 bases, and the junction held 6 bases outside the gene matches. The CDR3 spans 14 residues.

This clonotype was seen ten or more times. The chain uses TRBV5-1 and TRBJ2-1; TRBD2 matches at 7 bases. Germline loops: CDR1 SGHRS, CDR2 YFSETQ. J was trimmed by 8 bases and V by 8 bases; bases with no gene match: 13. The CDR3 runs 14 residues. DNA of the CDR3: TGCGCCAGTTGTCAACGGGAGGTATCGGATGAGCAGTTCTTC. Residues: CASCQREVSDEQFF.

This clonotype is labeled as medium-sized. The chain is built from TRBV20-1 and TRBJ2-7, with 8 bases matching TRBD2. V lost 6 bases to trimming and J lost 7 bases; unmatched junction nucleotides: 11. The V gene's germline CDR1 is DFQATT and CDR2 SNEGSKA (reference sequence). This CDR3 is 13 amino acids long. CDR3 sequence reads: CSARTPGGREQYF. The DNA of the CDR3 is TGCAGTGCAAGGACCCCGGGGGGGAGAGAGCAGTACTTC.

This clonotype has a count of ten or more. The genes are TRBV20-1 and TRBJ2-5; 7 bases are a match to TRBD1. Trimming removed 5 bases from V and 5 bases from J; junction bases left unmatched: 11. The CDR3 has 14 residues. The germline V gene encodes CDR1 DFQATT and CDR2 SNEGSKA (reference sequence). The CDR3 DNA sequence: TGCAGTGCTTACCGGGGACAGCCAGAGGAGACCCAGTACTTC. Amino acid sequence: CSAYRGQPEETQYF.

This clonotype was observed a few times. The chain employs TRBV20-1 and TRBJ2-3, with 14 nucleotides matching TRBD2. Trimming removed 4 bases from V and 11 bases from J; junction bases left unmatched: 20. This CDR3 region has 18 residues. Germline V lookup: CDR1 DFQATT, CDR2 SNEGSKA (reference sequence). The CDR3 loop reads CSATNLPGLAGVNNEQYF. CDR3 nucleotides: TGCAGTGCTACGAACCTACCGGGACTAGCGGGAGTAAACAATGAGCAGTATTTT.

This clonotype was detected ten times or more. The V call is TRBV6-6, the J call TRBJ2-7; D gene ambiguous. The CDR3 runs to 17 residues. Trimming left V 0 bases short and J 0 bases short, with 15 bases between. Germline CDR1 MNHNY, CDR2 SVGAGI (reference sequence). The CDR3 sequence: CASSYSKTHSSSYEQYF. The CDR3, as DNA: TGTGCCAGCAGTTACTCGAAGACCCACAGTAGCTCCTACGAGCAGTACTTC.

This clonotype was detected a few times. The gene calls are TRBV18 and TRBJ1-1; tentatively, D is TRBD1 (5 bases). Trimming stripped 5 bases from V and 2 bases from J, with 12 bases between. Per germline, CDR1 KGHSH and CDR2 LQKENI. This CDR3 spans 14 amino acids. The CDR3 sequence is CASSVGGTNTEAFF. The CDR3 DNA sequence: TGTGCCAGCTCAGTCGGGGGGACCAACACTGAAGCTTTCTTT.

This clonotype was found many times. V is TRBV20-1 and J is TRBJ1-1; tentatively, D is TRBD1 (5 bases). The CDR3 runs to 15 residues. The germline CDR1 and CDR2 sequences are DFQATT and SNEGSKA (reference sequence). Trimming removed 0 bases from V and 1 base from J, with 12 bases in between. The CDR3 here is CSARDPDGGNTEAFF. CDR3 DNA sequence: TGCAGTGCTAGAGACCCAGACGGGGGGAACACTGAAGCTTTCTTT.

This clonotype was found many times. The V gene is TRBV6-6, the J gene TRBJ1-1; TRBD1 agrees at 9 bases. The junction had 13 bases not matched to a gene; V was cut back by 4 bases and J by 4 bases. CDR1 is MNHNY, CDR2 SVGAGI, per germline (reference sequence). CDR3 size: 17 residues. The CDR3 coding sequence is TGTGCCAGCAGTTCCAGCACAGGGGGCGGTTATTTCACTGAAGCTTTCTTT. As protein: CASSSSTGGGYFTEAFF.

This chain joins TRBV28 and TRBJ1-1, with D possibly being TRBD1 (5 bases). This CDR3 region has 14 residues. The V gene's germline CDR1 is MDHEN and CDR2 SYDVKM. The V gene lost 4 bases and the J gene lost 4 bases, with 13 bases spanning the gap. The CDR3 DNA reads as TGTGCCAGCAGTTCTAAGCGGGGGGGCACTGAAGCTTTCTTT. Protein: CASSSKRGGTEAFF.